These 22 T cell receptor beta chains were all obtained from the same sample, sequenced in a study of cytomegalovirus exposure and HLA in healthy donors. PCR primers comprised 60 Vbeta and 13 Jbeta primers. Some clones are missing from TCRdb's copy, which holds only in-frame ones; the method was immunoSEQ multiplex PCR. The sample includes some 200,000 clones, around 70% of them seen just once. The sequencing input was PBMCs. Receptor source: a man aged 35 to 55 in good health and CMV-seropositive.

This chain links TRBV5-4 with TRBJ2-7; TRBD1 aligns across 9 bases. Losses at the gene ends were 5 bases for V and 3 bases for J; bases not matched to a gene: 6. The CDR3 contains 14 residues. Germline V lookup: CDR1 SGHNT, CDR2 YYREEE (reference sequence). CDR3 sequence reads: CASSSRDRDYEQYF. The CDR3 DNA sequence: TGTGCCAGCAGTTCCCGGGACAGGGACTACGAGCAGTACTTC.

CDR3 sequence reads: CASSLEAGANYGYTF. The CDR3 bases are TGTGCCAGCAGCTTGGAGGCAGGGGCTAACTATGGCTACACCTTC. The genes are TRBV5-6 and TRBJ1-2, with D perhaps TRBD1 (6 bases). The CDR3 runs to 15 residues. V lost 0 bases, J lost 0 bases, and 9 bases lay in between. CDR1 and CDR2 (germline): SGHDT, YYEEEE.

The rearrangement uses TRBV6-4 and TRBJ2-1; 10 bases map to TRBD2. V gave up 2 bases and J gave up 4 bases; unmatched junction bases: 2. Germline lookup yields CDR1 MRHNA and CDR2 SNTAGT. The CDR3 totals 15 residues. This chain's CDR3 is CASSDLAGAYNEQFF. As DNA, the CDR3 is TGTGCCAGCAGTGACCTAGCGGGGGCATACAATGAGCAGTTCTTC.

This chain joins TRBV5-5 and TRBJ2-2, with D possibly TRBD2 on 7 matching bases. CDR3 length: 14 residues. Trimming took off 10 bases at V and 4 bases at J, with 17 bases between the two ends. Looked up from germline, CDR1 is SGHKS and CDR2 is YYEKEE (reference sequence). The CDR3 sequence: CAGGGGQTTGELFF. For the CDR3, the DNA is TGTGCCGGGGGCGGGGGACAAACCACCGGGGAGCTGTTTTTT.

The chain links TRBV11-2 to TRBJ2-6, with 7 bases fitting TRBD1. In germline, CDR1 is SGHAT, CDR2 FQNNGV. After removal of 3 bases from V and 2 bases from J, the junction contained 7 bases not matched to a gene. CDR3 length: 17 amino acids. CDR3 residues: CASSFERGLAGANVLTF. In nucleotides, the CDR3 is TGTGCCAGCAGCTTCGAAAGGGGGCTAGCTGGGGCCAACGTCCTGACTTTC.

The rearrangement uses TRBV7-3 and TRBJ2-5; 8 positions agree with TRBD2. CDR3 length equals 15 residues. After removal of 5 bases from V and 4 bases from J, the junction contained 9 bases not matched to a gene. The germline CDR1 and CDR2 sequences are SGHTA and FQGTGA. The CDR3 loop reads CASSPQGGGLETQYF. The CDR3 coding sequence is TGTGCCAGCAGCCCTCAGGGCGGGGGGTTAGAGACCCAGTACTTC.

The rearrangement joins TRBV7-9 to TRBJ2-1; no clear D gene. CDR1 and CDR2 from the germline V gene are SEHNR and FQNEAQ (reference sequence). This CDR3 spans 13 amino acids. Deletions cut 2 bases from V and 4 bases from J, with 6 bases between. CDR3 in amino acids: CASSLSVYNEQFF. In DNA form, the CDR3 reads TGTGCCAGCAGCTTAAGCGTATACAATGAGCAGTTCTTC.

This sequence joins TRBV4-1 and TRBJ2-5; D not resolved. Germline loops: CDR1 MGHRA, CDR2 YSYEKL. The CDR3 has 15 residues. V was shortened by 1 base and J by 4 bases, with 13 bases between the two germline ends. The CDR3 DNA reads TGCGCCAGCAGCCAAGGGTCCACCTCGGGAGAGACCCAGTACTTC. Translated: CASSQGSTSGETQYF.

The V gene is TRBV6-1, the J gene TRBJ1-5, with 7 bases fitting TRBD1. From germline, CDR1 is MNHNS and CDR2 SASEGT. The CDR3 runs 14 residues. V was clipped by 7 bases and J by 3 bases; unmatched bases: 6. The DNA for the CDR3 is TGTGCCAGCACAGGCGGACAGGCCAATCAGCCCCAGCATTTT. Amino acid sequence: CASTGGQANQPQHF.

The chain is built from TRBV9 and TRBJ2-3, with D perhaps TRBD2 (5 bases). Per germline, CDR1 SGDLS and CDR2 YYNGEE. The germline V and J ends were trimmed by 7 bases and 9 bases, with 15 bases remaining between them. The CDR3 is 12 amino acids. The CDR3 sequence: CASSTRRGTQYF. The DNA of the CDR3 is TGTGCCAGCTCCACCCGCAGAGGGACGCAGTATTTT.

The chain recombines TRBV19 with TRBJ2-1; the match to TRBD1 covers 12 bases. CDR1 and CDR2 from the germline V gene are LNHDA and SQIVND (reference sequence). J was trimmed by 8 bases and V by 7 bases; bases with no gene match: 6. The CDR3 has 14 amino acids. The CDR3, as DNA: TGTGCCAGTATAGGGGACAGGGGGCATGATGAGCAGTTCTTC. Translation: CASIGDRGHDEQFF.

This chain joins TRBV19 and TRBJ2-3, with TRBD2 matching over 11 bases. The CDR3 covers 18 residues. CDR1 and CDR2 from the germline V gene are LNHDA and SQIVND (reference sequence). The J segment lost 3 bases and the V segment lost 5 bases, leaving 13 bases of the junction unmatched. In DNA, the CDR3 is TGTGCCAGTAGTCCCCCGGGGCTAGCGGGGGGCAGGACAGATACGCAGTATTTT. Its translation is CASSPPGLAGGRTDTQYF.

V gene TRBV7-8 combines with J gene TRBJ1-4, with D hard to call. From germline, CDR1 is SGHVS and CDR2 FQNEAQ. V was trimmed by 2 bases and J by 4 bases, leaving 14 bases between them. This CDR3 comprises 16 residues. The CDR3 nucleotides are TGTGCCAGCAGCTTATTCCTCCCGGACTATAATGAAAAACTGTTTTTT. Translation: CASSLFLPDYNEKLFF.

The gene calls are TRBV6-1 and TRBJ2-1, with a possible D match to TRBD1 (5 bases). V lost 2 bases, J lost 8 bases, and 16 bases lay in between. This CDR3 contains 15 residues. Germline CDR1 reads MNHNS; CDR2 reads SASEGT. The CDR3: CASSETSGNGDEQFF. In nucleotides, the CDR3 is TGTGCCAGCAGTGAAACTTCAGGGAATGGGGATGAGCAGTTCTTC.

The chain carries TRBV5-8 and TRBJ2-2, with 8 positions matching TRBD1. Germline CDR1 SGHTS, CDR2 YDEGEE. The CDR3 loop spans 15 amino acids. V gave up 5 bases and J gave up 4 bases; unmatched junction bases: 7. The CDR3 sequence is CASRPQGASTGELFF. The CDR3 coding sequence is TGTGCCAGCAGGCCTCAGGGGGCAAGCACCGGGGAGCTGTTTTTT.

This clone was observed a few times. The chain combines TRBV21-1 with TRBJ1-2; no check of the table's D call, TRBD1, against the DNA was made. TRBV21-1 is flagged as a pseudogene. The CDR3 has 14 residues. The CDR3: CASSSPGTGRGYTF. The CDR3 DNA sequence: TGTGCCAGCAGCAGCCCCGGGACAGGGCGAGGCTACACCTTC.

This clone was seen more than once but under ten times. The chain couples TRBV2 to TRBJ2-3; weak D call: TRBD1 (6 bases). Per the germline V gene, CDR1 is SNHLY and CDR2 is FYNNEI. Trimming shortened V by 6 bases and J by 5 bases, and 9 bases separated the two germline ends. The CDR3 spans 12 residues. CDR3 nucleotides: TGTGCCAGCAGGTTACAGGGAGATACGCAGTATTTT. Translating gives CASRLQGDTQYF.

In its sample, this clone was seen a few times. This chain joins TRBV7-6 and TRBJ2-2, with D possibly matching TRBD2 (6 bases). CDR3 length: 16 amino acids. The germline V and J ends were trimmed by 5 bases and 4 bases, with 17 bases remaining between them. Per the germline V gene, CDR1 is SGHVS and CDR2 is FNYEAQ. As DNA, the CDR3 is TGTGCCAGCAGCCCGGGGGTTGGTAGGGGCACCGGGGAGCTGTTTTTT. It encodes CASSPGVGRGTGELFF.

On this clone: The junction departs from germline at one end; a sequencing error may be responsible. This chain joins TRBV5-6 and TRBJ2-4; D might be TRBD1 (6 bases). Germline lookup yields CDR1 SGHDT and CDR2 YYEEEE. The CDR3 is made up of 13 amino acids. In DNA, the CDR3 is TGTGCCACCAGCACAGGGCTCGAAAACATTCAGTACTTC. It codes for CATSTGLENIQYF.

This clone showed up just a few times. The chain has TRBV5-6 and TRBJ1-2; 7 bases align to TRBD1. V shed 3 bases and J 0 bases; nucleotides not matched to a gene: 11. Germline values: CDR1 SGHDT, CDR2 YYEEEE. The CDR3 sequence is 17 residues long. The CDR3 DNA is TGTGCCAGCAGCTATATACAGGGGAACGGAGCTAACTATGGCTACACCTTC. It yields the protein CASSYIQGNGANYGYTF.

The CDR3 DNA reads as TGTGCCAGCAGCAAAGTGGAGGGTCCGGGACAGGGCCCAGATACGCAGTATTTT. It codes for CASSKVEGPGQGPDTQYF. The rearrangement joins TRBV21-1 to TRBJ2-3; the D call in the table, TRBD1, was not verified against the DNA. TRBV21-1 is a pseudogene. The CDR3 runs to 18 residues.

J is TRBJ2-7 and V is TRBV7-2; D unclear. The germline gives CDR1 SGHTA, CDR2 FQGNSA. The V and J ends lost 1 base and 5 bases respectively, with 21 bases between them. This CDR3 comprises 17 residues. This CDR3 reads CASSLGHSTNSPHEQYF. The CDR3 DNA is TGTGCCAGCAGCTTAGGACACTCAACAAACTCCCCCCACGAGCAGTACTTC.